A single T cell receptor beta chain is shown here with its context. Donors were healthy HIV-negative adults without recently reported acute infections or vaccinations. The data originate from a study of shared clonotypes between healthy human individuals. Every immunoSEQ plate was one replicate of a subset's evenly spread DNA. In the authors' workflow: ImmunoSEQ only sent back junction sequences with no quality scores, so filtering was done differently. Produced via immunoSEQ multiplex PCR; TCRdb's table is partial and in-frame only. The DNA gave D and trimming, while V, J and clone size come from that table. The table shows about 450,000 clones, with more than 75% occurring only once. This TCR was recovered from a woman aged 40 to 50 in good health. Some clones in this sample may be carry-over from other donors' samples. Sequences were obtained from PBMCs.

The CDR3 here is CASSKRDRIRTYSYEQYF. In DNA, the CDR3 is TGTGCCAGCAGCAAAAGGGACAGGATACGGACCTATTCCTACGAGCAGTACTTC. J is TRBJ2-7 and V is TRBV21-1; TRBD1, the table's D call, lacks a check against the DNA. TRBV21-1 is recorded as a pseudogene. This CDR3 comprises 18 residues.